Following are 3 T cell receptor beta chains from one sample sequenced in a study of blood T cell repertoires in COVID-19. Assay used: immunoSEQ multiplex PCR; TCRdb lists only in-frame clones, some missing. The sample consists of 200,000 to 300,000 clones, around 90% of them appearing once. The specimen sequenced was peripheral blood. The origin of the receptors is a woman aged 55-70 years with COVID-19, enrolled during active disease.

The chain recombines TRBV30 with TRBJ1-1; D is possibly TRBD1 (6 bases). The CDR3 consists of 12 residues. The germline V gene has CDR1 GTSNPN and CDR2 SVGIG (reference sequence). The V gene lost 5 bases and the J gene lost 1 base, with 8 bases spanning the gap. The CDR3 sequence is CAWLGGNTEAFF. The CDR3 coding sequence is TGTGCCTGGTTAGGGGGGAACACTGAAGCTTTCTTT.

J is TRBJ1-1 and V is TRBV4-3; D is unresolved. The V and J ends lost 0 bases and 3 bases respectively, with 8 bases between them. CDR3 length: 14 amino acids. The V gene's germline CDR1 is LGHNA and CDR2 YSLEER. The CDR3 loop is CASSQEPRDTEAFF. CDR3 in DNA: TGCGCCAGCAGCCAAGAGCCCCGCGACACTGAAGCTTTCTTT.

The rearrangement uses TRBV19 and TRBJ2-3, with 10 bases lining up with TRBD2. Germline assignment: CDR1 LNHDA and CDR2 SQIVND (reference sequence). This CDR3 has 18 amino acids. V shed 3 bases and J 0 bases; nucleotides not matched to a gene: 9. CDR3 nucleotides: TGTGCCAGTAGTATTCTCGGACTAGCGGTCCTTAGCACAGATACGCAGTATTTT. Encoded protein: CASSILGLAVLSTDTQYF.